This note documents a single T cell receptor beta chain sequence. The antigen remains undetermined. Germline CDR1 and CDR2: SGHKS and YYEKEE (reference sequence). The CDR3 is 13 residues long. The V gene lost 2 bases and the J gene lost 5 bases, with 11 bases spanning the gap. The record originates from a study of T cells in Graves' hyperthyroidism and ophthalmopathy. Study outcomes and limitations: Ophthalmopathy, which appeared later, was predicted by the model a median approximately six months before onset.

RNA transcripts gave rise to amplified TCR beta CDR3 regions. A first-round RT-PCR of the TCR CDR3 used the HTBI primer set. TCRdb used MiXCR to reprocess the multiplex PCR reads, holding one entry per CDR3 protein. The data show a few hundred thousand distinct CDR3 sequences, with roughly 15% seen just once and about 16% held by the top ten. Ophthalmopathy patients all had a Clinical Activity Score of at least 3, a NOSPECS grade of at least 4 and disease under 3 months old. This receptor was obtained from a woman in her late teens or twenties with Graves' ophthalmopathy. The chain joins TRBV5-5 to TRBJ2-7; D is tentatively TRBD1 or TRBD2 (6 bases each). The material sequenced was blood. As DNA, the CDR3 is TGTGCCAGCAGCTTACAGGGACTGGACGAGCAGTACTTC. Its protein is CASSLQGLDEQYF.